The 18 T cell receptor beta chains presented below share a single source sample, sequenced in a study of CD8 T cells in ankylosing spondylitis. General study results and limits: What seemed typical of ankylosing spondylitis blood was a TCR beta motif built from several highly homologous variants.

TCRdb recomputed calls from the 5' RACE reads with MiXCR, one row per CDR3 protein. The sample holds more than 300,000 distinct CDR3 sequences, around 7.6% seen once. The antigens of these receptors remain unknown. Sequencing was performed on blood, either unsorted or a sorted T cell fraction (not recorded which). Receptors originate from a male donor with ankylosing spondylitis.

This clonotype has a handful of counts. The chain is built from TRBV28 and TRBJ2-7; no firm D call. Deletions cut 4 bases from V and 0 bases from J, with 13 bases between. Germline CDR1 and CDR2: MDHEN and SYDVKM. The CDR3 loop spans 15 amino acids. In DNA form, the CDR3 reads TGTGCCAGCAGTTCCAATCAGGTCCCCTCCTACGAGCAGTACTTC. Its protein is CASSSNQVPSYEQYF.

This sequence joins TRBV10-3 and TRBJ1-1; D is undetermined. The length of the CDR3 is 14 residues. With 3 bases removed from V and 0 bases from J, the gap between germline ends came to 8 bases. Germline lookup yields CDR1 ENHRY and CDR2 SYGVKD. For the CDR3, the DNA is TGTGCCATCAGTGAAGGACTTATGAACACTGAAGCTTTCTTT. Residues: CAISEGLMNTEAFF.

The chain carries TRBV19 and TRBJ2-2; 10 positions match TRBD2. CDR1 is LNHDA, CDR2 SQIVND, per germline (reference sequence). The ends lost 7 bases at V and 5 bases at J; junction bases unmatched: 7. The CDR3 loop spans 15 amino acids. DNA of the CDR3: TGTGCCAGTATAAGCGGGAGGGCCGGAACCGGGGAGCTGTTTTTT. It is translated as CASISGRAGTGELFF. Complete variable domain (other parts from reference TRBV19 and TRBJ2-2): DGGITQSPKYLFRKEGQNVTLSCEQNLNHDAMYWYRQDPGQGLRLIYYSQIVNDFQKGDIAEGYSVSREKKESFPLTVTSAQKNPTAFYLCASISGRAGTGELFFGEGSRLTVL.

The J gene is TRBJ2-1, the V gene TRBV7-2; no clear D gene. This CDR3 contains 12 residues. CDR1 SGHTA and CDR2 FQGNSA come from the germline V gene. V was cut by 6 bases and J by 7 bases, with 10 bases left in between. The CDR3 loop reads CASSAPGNEQFF. In DNA, the CDR3 is TGTGCCAGCAGTGCCCCGGGTAATGAGCAGTTCTTC.

This clonotype has just a few counts. The gene calls are TRBV7-2 and TRBJ2-7; D gene unclear. The germline V and J ends were trimmed by 2 bases and 5 bases, with 10 bases remaining between them. The CDR3 runs 13 residues. Germline CDR1 SGHTA, CDR2 FQGNSA. CDR3 amino acids: CASSLPVVDEQYF. CDR3 in DNA: TGTGCCAGCAGCTTACCAGTCGTCGACGAGCAGTACTTC.

This clonotype appeared a few times. The chain carries TRBV20-1 and TRBJ2-1; D call uncertain. There are 14 residues in the CDR3. Between the trimmed V and J ends, which lost 6 bases and 0 bases, there was a span of 12 bases. Germline V gives CDR1 DFQATT, CDR2 SNEGSKA (reference sequence). DNA for the CDR3: TGCAGTGCCCTGCGATCGACCTCCTACAATGAGCAGTTCTTC. This translates into CSALRSTSYNEQFF.

This clonotype was seen only a few times. This sequence joins TRBV6-5 and TRBJ2-3, with TRBD2 matching over 9 bases. CDR3 length equals 18 residues. Germline V gene lookup returns CDR1 MNHEY and CDR2 SVGAGI. Trimming removed 0 bases from V and 1 base from J; junction bases left unmatched: 8. CDR3 amino acids: CASSYSGGRAGGTDTQYF. The CDR3, as DNA: TGTGCCAGCAGTTACTCTGGCGGGAGGGCCGGAGGCACAGATACGCAGTATTTT.

This clonotype has just a few counts. The rearrangement joins TRBV6-1 to TRBJ2-5; the match to TRBD1 covers 7 bases. CDR1 and CDR2 (germline): MNHNS, SASEGT. The CDR3 has 13 residues. With V trimmed by 6 bases and J by 7 bases, 8 bases remained unmatched. In nucleotides, the CDR3 is TGTGCCAGCAGCTTGACAGGGACGGCGACCCAGTACTTC. It yields the protein CASSLTGTATQYF.

This clonotype was detected only a few times. The J gene is TRBJ1-1, the V gene TRBV4-1; D gene ambiguous. The V gene lost 1 base and the J gene lost 6 bases, with 12 bases spanning the gap. The CDR3 is 14 amino acids. Germline V gene data show CDR1 as MGHRA and CDR2 as YSYEKL. Written as DNA, the CDR3 is TGCGCCAGCAGCCAAGTGTTAATAGTAGCTGAAGCTTTCTTT. This sequence encodes CASSQVLIVAEAFF.

This clonotype was counted only a few times. This sequence joins TRBV7-2 and TRBJ2-1; 7 positions agree with TRBD2. Germline assignment: CDR1 SGHTA and CDR2 FQGNSA. The CDR3 contains 16 residues. With 4 bases clipped from V and 8 bases from J, the junction kept 14 bases outside the gene matches. This CDR3 reads CASSSRWAGVHHEQFF. The CDR3 nucleotides are TGTGCCAGCAGCTCCAGGTGGGCGGGAGTTCATCATGAGCAGTTCTTC.

This chain links TRBV29-1 with TRBJ2-7; TRBD2 aligns across 10 bases. V shed 6 bases, J shed 6 bases, and the junction held 11 bases outside the gene matches. The germline V gene encodes CDR1 SQVTM and CDR2 ANQGSEA. There are 14 residues in the CDR3. In nucleotides, the CDR3 is TGCAGCGTCGACCTAGCGGGAGCTTTTCCCGAGCAGTACTTC. This sequence encodes CSVDLAGAFPEQYF.

The chain is built from TRBV5-1 and TRBJ2-3; 10 nucleotides line up with TRBD2. Germline V gives CDR1 SGHRS, CDR2 YFSETQ. The CDR3 runs to 16 residues. V shed 4 bases, J shed 6 bases, and the junction held 11 bases outside the gene matches. The CDR3: CASSLPGAGLADTQYF. CDR3 DNA: TGCGCCAGCAGCCTCCCCGGGGCGGGACTAGCGGATACGCAGTATTTT.

This chain uses TRBV12-3 or TRBV12-4 with TRBJ1-2, with D perhaps TRBD1 (5 bases). The CDR3 sequence is 12 residues long. The V end was cut by 6 bases, the J end by 5 bases, with 10 bases between. The CDR3 reads CASRGVAYGYTF. CDR3 bases: TGTGCCAGCAGGGGGGTCGCGTATGGCTACACCTTC.

This clonotype came up a few times. The rearrangement links TRBV7-2 to TRBJ2-1, with 10 positions matching TRBD2. CDR1 and CDR2 from the germline V gene are SGHTA and FQGNSA. Unmatched junction bases numbered 6, after V lost 6 bases and J lost 4 bases. The CDR3 extends over 15 amino acids. The CDR3 sequence is CASRESGRVYNEQFF. CDR3 in DNA: TGTGCCAGCAGAGAAAGCGGGAGGGTGTACAATGAGCAGTTCTTC.

This clonotype was found many times. The chain's CDR3 is CASGGGSAQYF. Here the CDR3 DNA reads TGTGCCAGCGGCGGGGGGTCGGCGCAGTACTTC. The chain links TRBV2 to TRBJ2-7; 8 nucleotides align to TRBD2. V shed 8 bases and J 9 bases; nucleotides not matched to a gene: 6. Germline V lookup: CDR1 SNHLY, CDR2 FYNNEI. CDR3 length: 11 amino acids. The entire variable domain, with the rest obtained from reference TRBV2 and TRBJ2-7, is as follows: EPEVTQTPSHQVTQMGQEVILRCVPISNHLYFYWYRQILGQKVEFLVSFYNNEISEKSEIFDDQFSVERPDGSNFTLKIRSTKLEDSAMYFCASGGGSAQYFGPGTRLTVT.

Ten or more counts support this clonotype. V is TRBV7-9 and J is TRBJ1-1; D uncertain. The V gene's germline CDR1 is SEHNR and CDR2 FQNEAQ (reference sequence). Trimming cost V 7 bases and J 6 bases, with 12 bases left between them. The CDR3 has 12 amino acids. CDR3 amino acids: CASITERAEAFF. CDR3 in DNA: TGTGCCAGCATCACAGAGAGAGCTGAAGCTTTCTTT.

The table lists this clonotype with a few counts. V gene TRBV30 combines with J gene TRBJ1-6; the D gene is possibly TRBD1 (5 bases). V lost 2 bases, J lost 6 bases, and 17 bases lay in between. CDR3 length: 16 amino acids. Germline V CDR1 and CDR2: GTSNPN, SVGIG (reference sequence). In DNA, the CDR3 is TGTGCCTGGAGTCGTGTTAGGGGAGGGAGTAATTCACCCCTCCACTTT. Protein sequence: CAWSRVRGGSNSPLHF. Drawing the rest from reference TRBV30 and TRBJ1-6, the complete variable domain is SQTIHQWPATLVQPVGSPLSLECTVEGTSNPNLYWYRQAAGRGLQLLFYSVGIGQISSEVPQNLSASRPQDRQFILSSKKLLLSDSGFYLCAWSRVRGGSNSPLHFGNGTRLTVT.

This clonotype was observed many times. J is TRBJ2-1 and V is TRBV5-1; weak D call: TRBD2 (6 bases). From germline, CDR1 is SGHRS and CDR2 YFSETQ. Trimming took 0 bases from V and 3 from J, leaving 7 bases between them. The CDR3 sequence is 14 residues long. The CDR3 loop reads CASSLGGLYNEQFF. The CDR3 DNA follows: TGCGCCAGCAGCTTGGGGGGACTCTACAATGAGCAGTTCTTC.